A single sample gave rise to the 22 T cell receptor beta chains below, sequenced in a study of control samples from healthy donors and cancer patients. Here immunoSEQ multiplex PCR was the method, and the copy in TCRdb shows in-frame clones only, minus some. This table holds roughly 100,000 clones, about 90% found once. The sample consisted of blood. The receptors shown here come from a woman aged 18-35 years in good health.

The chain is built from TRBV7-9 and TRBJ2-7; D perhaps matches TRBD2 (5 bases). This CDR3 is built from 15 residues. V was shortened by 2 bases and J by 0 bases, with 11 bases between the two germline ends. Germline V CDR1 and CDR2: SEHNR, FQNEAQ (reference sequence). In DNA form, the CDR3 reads TGTGCCAGCAGCTTACCCGAGGGTTACTCCTACGAGCAGTACTTC. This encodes CASSLPEGYSYEQYF.

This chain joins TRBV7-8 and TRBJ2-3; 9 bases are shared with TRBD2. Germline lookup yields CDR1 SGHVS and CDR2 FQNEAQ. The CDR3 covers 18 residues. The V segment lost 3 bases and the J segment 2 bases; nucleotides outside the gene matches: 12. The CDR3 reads CASSFTRKLAGSTDTQYF. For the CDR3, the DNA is TGTGCCAGCAGCTTCACTAGAAAGCTAGCGGGGTCCACAGATACGCAGTATTTT.

CDR3 bases: TGTGCCAGCAGCTTGGGCGGACTAGGGGTGAAGACCCAGTACTTC. It is translated as CASSLGGLGVKTQYF. The chain couples TRBV5-6 to TRBJ2-5; 7 nucleotides agree with TRBD2. CDR1 is SGHDT and CDR2 is YYEEEE in the germline V gene. This CDR3 region has 15 residues. V was pared by 0 bases and J by 6 bases, with 8 bases of the junction left unmatched.

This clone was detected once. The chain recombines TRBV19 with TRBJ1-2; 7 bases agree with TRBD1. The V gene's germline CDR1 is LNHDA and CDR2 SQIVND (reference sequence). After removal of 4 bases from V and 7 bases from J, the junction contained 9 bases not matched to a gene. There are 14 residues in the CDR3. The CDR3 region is CASSTLTGNRGYTF. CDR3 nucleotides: TGTGCCAGTAGTACCTTGACAGGGAATCGTGGCTACACCTTC.

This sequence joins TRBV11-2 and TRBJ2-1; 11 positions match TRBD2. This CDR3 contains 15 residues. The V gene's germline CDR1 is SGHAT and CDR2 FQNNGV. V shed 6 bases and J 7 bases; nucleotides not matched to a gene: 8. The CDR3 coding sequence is TGTGCCAGCAGAGTAGCGGGGGGGCTGAGGAATGAGCAGTTCTTC. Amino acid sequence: CASRVAGGLRNEQFF. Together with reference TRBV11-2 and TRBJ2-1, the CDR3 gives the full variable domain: EAGVAQSPRYKIIEKRQSVAFWCNPISGHATLYWYQQILGQGPKLLIQFQNNGVVDDSQLPKDRFSAERLKGVDSTLKIQPAKLEDSAVYLCASRVAGGLRNEQFFGPGTRLTVL.

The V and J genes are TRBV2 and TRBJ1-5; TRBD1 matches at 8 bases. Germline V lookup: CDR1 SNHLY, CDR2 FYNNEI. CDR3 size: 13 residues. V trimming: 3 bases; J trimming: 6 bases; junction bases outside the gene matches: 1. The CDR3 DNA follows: TGTGCCAGCAGTGACAGGGGGCCTCAGCCCCAGCATTTT. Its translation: CASSDRGPQPQHF.

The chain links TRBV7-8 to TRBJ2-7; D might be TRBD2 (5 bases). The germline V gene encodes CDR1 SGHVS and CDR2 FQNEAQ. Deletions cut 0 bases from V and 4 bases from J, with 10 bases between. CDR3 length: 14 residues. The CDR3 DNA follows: TGTGCCAGCAGCTTAGCGATGGCGGGTTACGAGCAGTACTTC. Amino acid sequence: CASSLAMAGYEQYF. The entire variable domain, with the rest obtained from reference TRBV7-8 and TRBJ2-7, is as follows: GAGVSQSPRYKVAKRGQDVALRCDPISGHVSLFWYQQALGQGPEFLTYFQNEAQLDKSGLPSDRFFAERPEGSVSTLKIQRTQQEDSAVYLCASSLAMAGYEQYFGPGTRLTVT.

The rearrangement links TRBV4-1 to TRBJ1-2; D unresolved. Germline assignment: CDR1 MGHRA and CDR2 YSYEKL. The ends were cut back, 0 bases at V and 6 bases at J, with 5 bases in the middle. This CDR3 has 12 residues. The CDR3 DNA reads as TGCGCCAGCAGCCAAGATCTACATGGCTACACCTTC. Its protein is CASSQDLHGYTF.

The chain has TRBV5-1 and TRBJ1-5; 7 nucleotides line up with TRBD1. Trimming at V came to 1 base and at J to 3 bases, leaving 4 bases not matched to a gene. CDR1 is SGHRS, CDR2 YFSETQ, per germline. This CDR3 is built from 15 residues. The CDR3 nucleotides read TGCGCCAGCAGCTTGTCGGGACAGATCAATCAGCCCCAGCATTTT. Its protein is CASSLSGQINQPQHF.

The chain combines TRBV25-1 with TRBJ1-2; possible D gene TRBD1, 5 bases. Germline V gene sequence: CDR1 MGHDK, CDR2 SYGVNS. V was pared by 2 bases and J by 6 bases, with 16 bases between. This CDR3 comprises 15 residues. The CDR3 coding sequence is TGTGCCAGCAGTGAACCGCAGGTTAGGGGAGATGGCTACACCTTC. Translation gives CASSEPQVRGDGYTF.

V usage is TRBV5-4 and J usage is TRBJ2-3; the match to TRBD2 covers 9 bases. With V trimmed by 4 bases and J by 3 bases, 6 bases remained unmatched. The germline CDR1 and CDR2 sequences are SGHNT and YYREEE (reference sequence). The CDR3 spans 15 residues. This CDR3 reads CASSKPGLATDTQYF. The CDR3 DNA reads TGTGCCAGCAGCAAACCAGGACTAGCGACAGATACGCAGTATTTT.

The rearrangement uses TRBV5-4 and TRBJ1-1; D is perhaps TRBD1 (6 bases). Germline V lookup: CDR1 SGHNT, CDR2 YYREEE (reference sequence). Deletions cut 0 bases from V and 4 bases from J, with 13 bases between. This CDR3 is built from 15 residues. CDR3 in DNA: TGTGCCAGCAGCTTGGGACCCAGGGGACCCACTGAAGCTTTCTTT. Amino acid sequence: CASSLGPRGPTEAFF.

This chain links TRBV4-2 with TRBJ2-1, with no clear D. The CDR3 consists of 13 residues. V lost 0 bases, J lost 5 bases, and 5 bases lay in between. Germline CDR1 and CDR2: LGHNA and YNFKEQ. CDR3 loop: CASSQDGDNEQFF. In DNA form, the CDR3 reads TGTGCCAGCAGCCAAGATGGCGACAATGAGCAGTTCTTC.

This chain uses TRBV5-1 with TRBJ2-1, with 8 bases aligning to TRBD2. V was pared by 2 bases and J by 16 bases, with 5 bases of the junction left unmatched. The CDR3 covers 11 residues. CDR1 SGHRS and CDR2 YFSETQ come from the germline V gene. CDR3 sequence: CASSLRGGFFF. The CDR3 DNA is TGCGCCAGCAGCTTACGGGGGGGCTTTTTCTTC.

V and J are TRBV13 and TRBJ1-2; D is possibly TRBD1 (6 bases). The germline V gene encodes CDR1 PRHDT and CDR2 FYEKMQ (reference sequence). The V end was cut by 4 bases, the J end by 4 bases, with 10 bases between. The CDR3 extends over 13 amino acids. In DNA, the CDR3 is TGTGCCAGCAGCTACGACAGGCCCTATGGCTACACCTTC. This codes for CASSYDRPYGYTF.

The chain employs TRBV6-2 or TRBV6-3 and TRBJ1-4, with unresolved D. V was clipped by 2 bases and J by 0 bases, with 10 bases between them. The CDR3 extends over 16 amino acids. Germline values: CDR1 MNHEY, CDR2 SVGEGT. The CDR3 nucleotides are TGTGCCAGCAGTTACCCTGGACTCGCAACTAATGAAAAACTGTTTTTT. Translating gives CASSYPGLATNEKLFF.

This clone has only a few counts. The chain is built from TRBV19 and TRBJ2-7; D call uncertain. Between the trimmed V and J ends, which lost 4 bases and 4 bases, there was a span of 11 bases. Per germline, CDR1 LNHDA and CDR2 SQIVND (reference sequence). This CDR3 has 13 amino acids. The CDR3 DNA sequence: TGTGCCAGTAGTAAGACGGATCTTTACGAGCAGTACTTC. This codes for CASSKTDLYEQYF.

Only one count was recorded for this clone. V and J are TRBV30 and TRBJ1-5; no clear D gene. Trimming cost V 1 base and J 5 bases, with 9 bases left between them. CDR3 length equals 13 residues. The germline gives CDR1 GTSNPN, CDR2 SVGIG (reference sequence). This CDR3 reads CAWSDDPDQPQHF. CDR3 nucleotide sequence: TGTGCCTGGAGTGATGACCCCGATCAGCCCCAGCATTTT.

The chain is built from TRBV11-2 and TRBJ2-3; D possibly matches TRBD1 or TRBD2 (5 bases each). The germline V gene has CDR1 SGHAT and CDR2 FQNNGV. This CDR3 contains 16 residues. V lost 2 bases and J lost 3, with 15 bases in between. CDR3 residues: CASSLQGRKVTDTQYF. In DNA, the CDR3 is TGTGCCAGCAGCTTACAGGGACGGAAGGTAACAGATACGCAGTATTTT.

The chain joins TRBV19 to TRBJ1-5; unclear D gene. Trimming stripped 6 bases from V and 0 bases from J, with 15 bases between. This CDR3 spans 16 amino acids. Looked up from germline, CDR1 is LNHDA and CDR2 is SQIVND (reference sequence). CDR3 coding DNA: TGTGCCAGTAGCCCAGAGGGAGGTTTTAGCAATCAGCCCCAGCATTTT. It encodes CASSPEGGFSNQPQHF.

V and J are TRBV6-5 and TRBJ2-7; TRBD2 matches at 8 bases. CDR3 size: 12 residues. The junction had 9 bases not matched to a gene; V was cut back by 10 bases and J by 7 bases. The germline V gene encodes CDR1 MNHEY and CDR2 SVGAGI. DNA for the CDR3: TGTGCCACTTCGACTAGCGAGCAAGAGCAGTACTTC. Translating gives CATSTSEQEQYF.

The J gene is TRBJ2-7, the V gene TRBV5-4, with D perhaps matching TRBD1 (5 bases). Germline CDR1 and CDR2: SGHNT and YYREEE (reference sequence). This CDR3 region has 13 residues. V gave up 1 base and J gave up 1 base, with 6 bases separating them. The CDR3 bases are TGTGCCAGCAGCTTGACAGGTTCCTACGAGCAGTACTTC. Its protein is CASSLTGSYEQYF.